Here is one T cell receptor beta chain with its context. Its specificity is not known. These data originate in a study of Graves' ophthalmopathy and Graves' hyperthyroidism. Overall study context: Prior to any treatment, peripheral blood was collected at the time of initial diagnosis. Study-wide findings and caveats: Detected in blood as well were most expanded thyroid clonotypes with frequency above 0.001. An approximately 80% specificity and 85% to 90% sensitivity were achieved by a 13-signature model that separated ophthalmopathy from stable hyperthyroidism.

RNA transcripts yielded amplified TCR beta CDR3 regions. Amplification began with first-round RT-PCR using HTBI primers, then second-round multiplex PCR was performed. TCRdb redid the calling of the multiplex PCR reads with MiXCR, one entry per CDR3 protein. This table has just over 600,000 distinct CDR3 sequences, 22% appearing once. The source is a young woman with stable Graves' hyperthyroidism. Some clones in this sample may be carry-over from other donors' samples. The sequenced material came from peripheral blood.

The CDR3: CASSLDRSSQGRRYSNQPQHF. The CDR3 nucleotides read TGTGCCAGCAGCTTAGACCGGTCATCACAGGGGAGACGATATAGCAATCAGCCCCAGCATTTT. V usage is TRBV11-2 and J usage is TRBJ1-5; TRBD1 matches 7 bases. The J segment lost 0 bases and the V segment lost 0 bases, leaving 17 bases of the junction unmatched. Germline CDR1 SGHAT, CDR2 FQNNGV. The CDR3 totals 21 residues.